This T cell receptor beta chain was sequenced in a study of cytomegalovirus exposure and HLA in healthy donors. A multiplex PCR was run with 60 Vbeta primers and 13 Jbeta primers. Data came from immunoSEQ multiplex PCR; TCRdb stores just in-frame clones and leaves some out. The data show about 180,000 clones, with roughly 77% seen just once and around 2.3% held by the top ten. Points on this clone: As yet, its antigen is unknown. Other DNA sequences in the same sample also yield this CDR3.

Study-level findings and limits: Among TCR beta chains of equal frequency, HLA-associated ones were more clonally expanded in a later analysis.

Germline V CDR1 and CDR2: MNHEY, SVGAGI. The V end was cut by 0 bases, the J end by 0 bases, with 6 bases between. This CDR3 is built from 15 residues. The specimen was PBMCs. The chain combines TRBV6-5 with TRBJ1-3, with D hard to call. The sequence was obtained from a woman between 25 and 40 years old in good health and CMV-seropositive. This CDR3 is CASSYSGSSGNTIYF. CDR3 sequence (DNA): TGTGCCAGCAGTTACTCTGGCAGCTCTGGAAACACCATATATTTT.